This T cell receptor (beta chain) came from a study of T cells expressing NK-cell markers. The overall study: Sequenced donors, eight in total, included seven who were HCMV-seropositive and one who was seronegative. General observations from the study: NKG2C+ dominant clonotype frequencies in 6 or 7 donors were roughly 1.0-7.5% of CD8+ T cells.

TCRdb re-analyzed the 5' RACE reads; it lists each CDR3 protein once, without DNA. This sample contains roughly 350,000 distinct CDR3 sequences. The CDR3 is 13 amino acids. Germline V lookup: CDR1 MNHNS, CDR2 SASEGT. Note on this clonotype: The target antigen is unknown.

The clonotype comes from a man aged 18 to 69 in good health. Sequenced sample: blood T cells: a sorted CD56 or NKG2C T cell subset, CD4+ or CD8+ T cells, or bulk PBMC T cells (not recorded which). The rearrangement links TRBV6-1 to TRBJ1-2. CDR3 in amino acids: CASSRDYNYGYTF.